The 12 T cell receptor beta chains reported below all come from one sample, sequenced in a study of CD8+ T cells in alopecia areata. cDNA reverse transcribed from extracted RNA served as the sequencing template. Profiling relied on immunoSEQ multiplex PCR, and the TCRdb table lists in-frame clones only, not all of them. The sample shows 150,000 to 200,000 clones, about three fifths of them seen only once. The specimen sequenced was CD4+ T cells sorted from blood. All receptors derive from a human donor in good health.

The chain links TRBV28 to TRBJ1-5; D is uncertain. The CDR3 contains 14 residues. CDR1 and CDR2 from the germline V gene are MDHEN and SYDVKM. V was cut by 2 bases and J by 4 bases, with 9 bases left in between. DNA of the CDR3: TGTGCCAGCAGTTTAATATCGGTTAATCAGCCCCAGCATTTT. The encoded protein is CASSLISVNQPQHF.

This clone was observed a few times. The J gene is TRBJ2-7, the V gene TRBV4-1; a possible D gene is TRBD2 (6 bases). The germline V and J ends were trimmed by 5 bases and 7 bases, with 18 bases remaining between them. Germline CDR1 reads MGHRA; CDR2 reads YSYEKL. This CDR3 has 14 amino acids. In DNA form, the CDR3 reads TGCGCCAGCAGCTACCCGGGACTCCGGGCGGAGCAGTACTTC. Translation: CASSYPGLRAEQYF.

This chain uses TRBV6-5 with TRBJ1-1, with D unresolved. CDR1 is MNHEY and CDR2 is SVGAGI in the germline V gene. The CDR3 is made up of 14 amino acids. Trimming removed 3 bases at V and 0 bases at J, with 8 bases between. CDR3: CASSYTPLNTEAFF. CDR3 DNA: TGTGCCAGCAGTTATACACCCCTGAACACTGAAGCTTTCTTT.

The V and J genes are TRBV4-1 and TRBJ2-1, with TRBD2 matching 8 bases. With 1 base clipped from V and 3 bases from J, the junction kept 11 bases outside the gene matches. Germline CDR1 is MGHRA and CDR2 is YSYEKL. The CDR3 covers 18 residues. In DNA form, the CDR3 reads TGCGCCAGCAGCCAAGCTGTAGCGGGGCTAGTTGTCTACAATGAGCAGTTCTTC. Translated: CASSQAVAGLVVYNEQFF.

The chain combines TRBV7-2 with TRBJ2-1; 8 bases are shared with TRBD2. The CDR3 extends over 15 amino acids. The V segment lost 5 bases and the J segment 6 bases; nucleotides outside the gene matches: 9. Germline V gives CDR1 SGHTA, CDR2 FQGNSA. The CDR3 nucleotides are TGTGCCAGCAGCCCGGGGACTAGGATGGTCAATGAGCAGTTCTTC. Translation gives CASSPGTRMVNEQFF. Using reference TRBV7-2 and TRBJ2-1 for the parts outside the CDR3, the full variable domain is GAGVSQSPSNKVTEKGKDVELRCDPISGHTALYWYRQSLGQGLEFLIYFQGNSAPDKSGLPSDRFSAERTGGSVSTLTIQRTQQEDSAVYLCASSPGTRMVNEQFFGPGTRLTVL.

The chain links TRBV30 to TRBJ1-2; TRBD1 aligns across 7 bases. In germline, CDR1 is GTSNPN, CDR2 SVGIG (reference sequence). This CDR3 comprises 14 residues. J lost 8 bases, V lost 2 bases, and 11 bases had no gene match. The CDR3 reads CAWSQGQPLGGYTF. The CDR3 coding sequence is TGTGCCTGGAGTCAGGGACAGCCACTTGGAGGCTACACCTTC.

The V gene is TRBV4-1, the J gene TRBJ2-2; no clear D. CDR3 length equals 16 residues. Trimming shortened V by 0 bases and J by 8 bases, and 16 bases separated the two germline ends. Germline-derived CDR1 and CDR2 are MGHRA and YSYEKL. The CDR3 loop reads CASSQEFLAEPGELFF. CDR3 in DNA: TGCGCCAGCAGCCAAGAATTCTTGGCAGAACCAGGGGAGCTGTTTTTT.

V gene TRBV19 combines with J gene TRBJ2-5; either TRBD1 or TRBD2 may fit D (5 bases each). Germline CDR1 LNHDA, CDR2 SQIVND (reference sequence). V dropped 5 bases and J dropped 0 bases, with 16 bases sitting between them. This CDR3 is built from 16 residues. For the CDR3, the DNA is TGTGCCAGTAGTGCGACCCAGGGACGGCACCAAGAGACCCAGTACTTC. Its translation: CASSATQGRHQETQYF.

This clone was seen a handful of times. The chain carries TRBV9 and TRBJ1-5; D not resolved. This CDR3 spans 15 amino acids. The germline V gene encodes CDR1 SGDLS and CDR2 YYNGEE. Trimming removed 0 bases from V and 2 bases from J, with 9 bases in between. The CDR3 DNA is TGTGCCAGCAGCGTAGGGAAAGGAGGCAATCAGCCCCAGCATTTT. It is translated as CASSVGKGGNQPQHF.

This clone has a handful of counts. The chain links TRBV14 to TRBJ1-2; D remains unclear. Germline-derived CDR1 and CDR2 are SGHDN and FVKESK. The CDR3 runs to 15 residues. V lost 1 base, J lost 4 bases, and 13 bases lay in between. CDR3 residues: CASSQGRPESYGYTF. DNA for the CDR3: TGTGCCAGCAGCCAAGGAAGACCTGAAAGCTATGGCTACACCTTC. The full variable domain, rest sourced from reference TRBV14 and TRBJ1-2, is EAGVTQFPSHSVIEKGQTVTLRCDPISGHDNLYWYRRVMGKEIKFLLHFVKESKQDESGMPNNRFLAERTGGTYSTLKVQPAELEDSGVYFCASSQGRPESYGYTFGSGTRLTVV.

Only a few counts were recorded for this clone. This chain uses TRBV5-1 with TRBJ2-3; maybe TRBD1 (6 bases). Trimming shortened V by 0 bases and J by 2 bases, and 10 bases separated the two germline ends. CDR1 SGHRS and CDR2 YFSETQ come from the germline V gene. The CDR3 is 15 amino acids. The CDR3 protein is CASSLGQGITDTQYF. CDR3 in DNA: TGCGCCAGCAGCTTGGGGCAGGGGATCACAGATACGCAGTATTTT.

This chain connects TRBV29-1 to TRBJ1-1; TRBD1 is a possible D gene (5 bases). V was shortened by 4 bases and J by 5 bases, with 8 bases between the two germline ends. The CDR3 consists of 11 residues. Germline lookup yields CDR1 SQVTM and CDR2 ANQGSEA. CDR3: CSVGRQTEAFF. CDR3 bases: TGCAGCGTTGGTAGACAGACTGAAGCTTTCTTT.